This TCR beta chain appears in the sequencing data of a study of beta chain features in type 1 diabetes. Study in general: Cells sorted and examined across all samples totaled almost 110 million.

Findings and limits, study-wide: Reduced insertions and increased deletions marked VDJ junctions in type 1 diabetes patients. A PCR bias possibly favoring shorter templates would apply equally to patients and controls.

This CDR3 contains 17 residues. Germline assignment: CDR1 MGHDK and CDR2 SYGVNS. V shed 2 bases and J 0 bases; nucleotides not matched to a gene: 9. Sorting with CD45RO/CCR7/CD25/CD127/CD95/CD27 yielded naive, central memory, regulatory and stem-like memory CD4+ cells. Isolated RNA was reverse transcribed in full, so expressed TCRB transcripts were sequenced. The table came from immunoSEQ multiplex PCR; TCRdb's copy has only in-frame clones and leaves some out. This sample has about 340,000 clones, with roughly 8% found just once. In this sample, this clone turned up a few times. Its antigen remains unidentified.

The receptor was derived from a woman younger than 35 in good health. Source material: central memory CD4+ T cells from blood. The J gene is TRBJ2-7, the V gene TRBV25-1, with 8 positions matching TRBD2. This chain's CDR3 is CASSENSGIGSSYEQYF. CDR3 sequence (DNA): TGTGCCAGCAGTGAAAATAGCGGGATCGGGAGCTCCTACGAGCAGTACTTC.